A single sample is the source of the 10 T cell receptor beta chains below, sequenced in a study of OX40 agonist ivuxolimab in advanced cancers. TCRdb keeps only in-frame clones here, not all; method: immunoSEQ multiplex PCR. The data contain 60,000 or so clones, roughly 84% of them singletons. Sample: CD4+ or CD8+ T cells sorted from blood, taken in a trial of the OX40 agonist ivuxolimab. The receptors shown here come from an adult with an advanced solid tumor such as melanoma, head and neck, liver or kidney cancer.

This chain connects TRBV19 to TRBJ2-5; 15 nucleotides align to TRBD2. Germline V CDR1 and CDR2: LNHDA, SQIVND (reference sequence). V lost 3 bases and J lost 4; bases outside the gene matches: 15. The CDR3 is 20 residues long. The CDR3 is CASSIRTSGGAGNPPETQYF. In DNA form, the CDR3 reads TGTGCCAGTAGTATCCGGACTAGCGGGGGGGCCGGTAACCCCCCAGAGACCCAGTACTTC.

This sequence joins TRBV15 and TRBJ1-3, with D unresolved. CDR3 length equals 18 residues. V was clipped by 0 bases and J by 0 bases, with 15 bases between them. In germline, CDR1 is LNHNV, CDR2 YYDKDF (reference sequence). CDR3 in amino acids: CATSRDFPGLLSGNTIYF. For the CDR3, the DNA is TGTGCCACCAGCAGAGATTTTCCGGGCCTCCTCTCTGGAAACACCATATATTTT.

The J gene is TRBJ2-7, the V gene TRBV6-1; D may be TRBD1 (6 bases). Germline V gives CDR1 MNHNS, CDR2 SASEGT. The CDR3 runs to 14 residues. V was shortened by 1 base and J by 6 bases, with 13 bases between the two germline ends. The CDR3 sequence is CASSEGQGFGEQYF. CDR3 nucleotide sequence: TGTGCCAGCAGTGAAGGGCAGGGGTTCGGCGAGCAGTACTTC.

CDR3 region: CASSLLAAAGEQYF. The CDR3 nucleotides read TGTGCCAGCAGTTTATTGGCCGCTGCTGGCGAGCAGTACTTC. V and J are TRBV27 and TRBJ2-7; D call uncertain. The CDR3 sequence is 14 residues long. V gave up 1 base and J gave up 6 bases, with 13 bases separating them. CDR1 and CDR2 (germline): MNHEY, SMNVEV (reference sequence).

The CDR3 bases are TGTGCCATCAGTGAGGCGGGGAGAAATCAGCCCCAGCATTTT. Its translation: CAISEAGRNQPQHF. The chain uses TRBV10-3 and TRBJ1-5; D remains unclear. The V and J ends lost 2 bases and 4 bases respectively, with 9 bases between them. The CDR3 consists of 14 residues. Germline-derived CDR1 and CDR2 are ENHRY and SYGVKD.

The rearrangement links TRBV14 to TRBJ1-1; D remains unclear. CDR1 is SGHDN and CDR2 is FVKESK in the germline V gene. V was clipped by 1 base and J by 5 bases, with 20 bases between them. The CDR3 is 17 amino acids. The CDR3 loop reads CASSQGARRAHWTEAFF. In DNA form, the CDR3 reads TGTGCCAGCAGCCAAGGGGCTCGACGGGCCCACTGGACTGAAGCTTTCTTT.

The V call is TRBV9, the J call TRBJ2-1; D gene unclear. V lost 3 bases and J 10 bases, leaving 14 bases between the germline ends. Germline V gene sequence: CDR1 SGDLS, CDR2 YYNGEE. The CDR3 extends over 13 amino acids. For the CDR3, the DNA is TGTGCCAGCAGCGCAGATCCCCTCAAAGAGCAGTTCTTC. This gives the protein CASSADPLKEQFF.

This chain connects TRBV27 to TRBJ2-2, with 7 bases aligning to TRBD2. Germline-derived CDR1 and CDR2 are MNHEY and SMNVEV (reference sequence). The CDR3 extends over 16 amino acids. With V trimmed by 1 base and J by 4 bases, 6 bases remained unmatched. In nucleotides, the CDR3 is TGTGCCAGCAGTTTATTCGGACTAGTAGGCACCGGGGAGCTGTTTTTT. This codes for CASSLFGLVGTGELFF.

V usage is TRBV7-9 and J usage is TRBJ1-5; D is unclear. Trimming pared 5 bases from V and 7 bases from J, leaving 9 bases between. Germline V gene sequence: CDR1 SEHNR, CDR2 FQNEAQ (reference sequence). This CDR3 comprises 12 residues. The CDR3 DNA follows: TGTGCCAGCAGCCGAGACGGCCAGCCCCAGCATTTT. This sequence encodes CASSRDGQPQHF.

This clone was observed once. This sequence joins TRBV7-8 and TRBJ1-5; no definite D call. V lost 2 bases to trimming and J lost 7 bases, with 9 bases between them. CDR3 length: 13 residues. Per the germline V gene, CDR1 is SGHVS and CDR2 is FQNEAQ. The CDR3 coding sequence is TGTGCCAGCAGCTTATCGGGCCCACAGCCCCAGCATTTT. This translates into CASSLSGPQPQHF.